This T cell receptor (beta chain) was identified during a study of T-cell memory formation after mild COVID-19. Whole-study findings and limits: Contracting CD4+ clones sat mainly in CM and EM; CD8+ in EMRA.

This clonotype has just a few counts. The antigen remains unidentified. With 2 bases removed from V and 0 bases from J, the gap between germline ends came to 5 bases. The CDR3 extends over 14 amino acids. The germline V gene encodes CDR1 LGHNA and CDR2 YSLEER. TCRdb ran MiXCR on the 5' RACE reads and lists one entry per CDR3 protein. The table records approximately 260,000 distinct CDR3 sequences, around 15% of them present only once. This clonotype was obtained from a man aged 18 to 29 who had mild COVID-19 (a few samples of this study predate the infection). Cell type and time point are not known. This chain links TRBV4-3 with TRBJ1-5, with unresolved D. Sequencing input: PBMCs or a T cell subset sorted from them (not recorded which). The CDR3 nucleotides are TGCGCCAGCAGCCAAAGTCTTAGCAATCAGCCCCAGCATTTT. It yields the protein CASSQSLSNQPQHF.